This TCR beta chain was found in a study of shared clonotypes between healthy human individuals. Overall study findings and caveats: Represented diversity, genetic and exposure-history alike, was limited by few donors. Rarefaction exposed incomplete sorted-subset sequencing despite large depth.

The method was immunoSEQ multiplex PCR; TCRdb's version includes in-frame clones alone and lacks a portion of them. The table records some 2,500,000 clones, 85% to 95% of them present only once. In regard to this clone: Its antigen remains unknown.

Investigators divided CD4+ cells into CD45RA+ naive and CD45RA-negative memory subsets. V shed 0 bases and J shed 2 bases, with 6 bases lying between them. The germline gives CDR1 SGHNT, CDR2 YENEEA. CDR3 length: 14 amino acids. This clonotype was sampled from a man between 18 and 29 years old in good health. Some clones in this sample may be carry-over from other donors' samples. Sequenced sample: naive CD4+ T cells from PBMCs. The subset: CD45RA+ positively selected. The chain has TRBV11-3 and TRBJ2-3; D is unresolved. CDR3 loop: CASSLEGYTDTQYF. Here the CDR3 DNA reads TGTGCCAGCAGCTTAGAGGGTTACACAGATACGCAGTATTTT.